This is a list of T cell receptor beta chains from one sample in a study of T cells in Graves' hyperthyroidism and ophthalmopathy. MiXCR, run by TCRdb on the multiplex PCR reads, gives a single entry per CDR3 protein. Of 660,000 or so distinct CDR3 sequences in the sample, less than 25% were seen once. Sequencing was carried out using blood. The receptors derive from a young man with Graves' ophthalmopathy. CDR3s include the opening cysteine and the closing phenylalanine or tryptophan. The D gene is left open where the match is weak. Only part of the rows carry a size: once, few, many, or a class if the clone is expanded.

j_gene | abundance | d_gene | v_gene | len | CDR3aa | CDR3nt
TRBJ1-1 | few | - | TRBV4-1 | 15 | CASSQEPDLNTEAFF | TGCGCCAGCAGCCAAGAACCTGACCTGAACACTGAAGCTTTCTTT
TRBJ2-1 | many | - | TRBV3-1 | 15 | CASSPGTGAYNEQFF | TGTGCCAGCAGCCCAGGAACAGGTGCCTACAATGAGCAGTTCTTC
TRBJ2-3 | few | TRBD2 | TRBV28 | 16 | CASTSGREGRTDTQYF | TGTGCCAGCACATCCGGTCGGGAGGGCCGTACAGATACGCAGTATTTT
TRBJ2-3 | many | - | TRBV11-2 | 14 | CASSLVGNTDTQYF | TGTGCCAGCAGCTTAGTCGGTAACACAGATACGCAGTATTTT
TRBJ1-1 | few | - | TRBV9 | 14 | CASRPTGQNTEAFF | TGTGCCAGCAGACCAACGGGACAGAACACTGAAGCTTTCTTT
TRBJ1-2 | few | - | TRBV6-1 | 15 | CASSESTALVYGYTF | TGTGCCAGCAGTGAGTCGACAGCTCTGGTCTATGGCTACACCTTC
TRBJ1-2 | many | - | TRBV28 | 16 | CASSLSLIGDLYGYTF | TGTGCCAGCAGTCTATCGCTTATTGGGGACCTCTATGGCTACACCTTC
TRBJ1-5 | - | - | TRBV28 | 13 | CASCSGVTDTQHF | TGTGCCAGCTGCAGCGGAGTCACAGATACGCAGCATTTT
TRBJ1-5 | few | - | TRBV6-2/TRBV6-3 | 19 | CASSTPKGLRTYSNQPQHF | TGTGCCAGCAGTACCCCAAAGGGACTGCGAACTTATAGCAATCAGCCCCAGCATTTT
TRBJ1-1 | - | - | TRBV19 | 14 | CASSNGRMNTEAFF | TGTGCCAGTAGTAATGGCCGGATGAACACTGAAGCTTTCTTT
TRBJ1-3 | - | - | TRBV19 | 17 | CASSLLDAISSGNTIYF | TGTGCCAGTAGCCTATTGGACGCGATCTCCTCTGGAAACACCATATATTTT
TRBJ2-1 | few | - | TRBV7-3 | 16 | CASSPEVAGIYNEQFF | TGTGCCAGCAGCCCCGAAGTGGCAGGGATCTACAATGAGCAGTTCTTC
TRBJ2-3 | few | TRBD2 | TRBV7-9 | 17 | CASRSRYPTSGTDTQYF | TGTGCCAGCAGATCCAGGTACCCGACTAGCGGCACAGATACGCAGTATTTT
TRBJ1-1 | few | - | TRBV6-5 | 14 | CASSYSGINTEAFF | TGTGCCAGCAGTTACTCGGGGATAAACACTGAAGCTTTCTTT
TRBJ2-1 | few | TRBD2 | TRBV20-1 | 15 | CSASPASGTHNEQFF | TGCAGTGCTAGTCCGGCTAGCGGGACCCACAATGAGCAGTTCTTC
TRBJ2-7 | many | - | TRBV6-5 | 14 | CASSYSRDFYEQYF | TGTGCCAGCAGTTACTCGAGGGACTTCTACGAGCAGTACTTC
TRBJ2-7 | - | - | TRBV6-1 | 12 | CASSPGGPEQYF | TGTGCCAGCAGCCCCGGAGGGCCCGAGCAGTACTTC
TRBJ2-2 | few | TRBD1 | TRBV20-1 | 16 | CSATDRGYLFSGELFF | TGCAGTGCTACCGACAGGGGGTATTTGTTTTCCGGGGAGCTGTTTTTT
TRBJ2-3 | - | TRBD2 | TRBV28 | 12 | CGTSGPTDTQYF | TGTGGGACTAGCGGGCCCACAGATACGCAGTATTTT
TRBJ2-2 | few | TRBD2 | TRBV7-2 | 18 | CASSSTRIAGGPIGELFF | TGTGCCAGCAGCTCGACCCGCATCGCGGGAGGGCCCATCGGGGAGCTGTTTTTT
TRBJ1-5 | - | - | TRBV20-1 | 13 | CSAIRGSNQPQHF | TGCAGTGCTATTAGGGGTAGCAATCAGCCCCAGCATTTT
TRBJ1-5 | - | TRBD1 | TRBV6-2/TRBV6-3 | 16 | CASSYSGTGRGQPQHF | TGTGCCAGCAGTTACTCCGGGACAGGGAGGGGTCAGCCCCAGCATTTT
TRBJ2-7 | - | TRBD2 | TRBV28 | 16 | CASSLRTSGLFYEQYF | TGTGCCAGCAGTTTGAGGACTAGCGGGCTTTTCTACGAGCAGTACTTC
TRBJ2-1 | - | - | TRBV6-1 | 15 | CASIKNGPGVNEQFF | TGTGCCAGCATAAAGAATGGGCCGGGGGTTAATGAGCAGTTCTTC
TRBJ2-1 | few | TRBD2 | TRBV6-1 | 18 | CASSEFVGLAGRYNEQFF | TGTGCCAGCAGTGAATTTGTGGGACTAGCGGGAAGGTACAATGAGCAGTTCTTC
TRBJ1-1 | many | - | TRBV5-1 | 15 | CASSSSGGGNTEAFF | TGCGCCAGCAGCTCATCAGGCGGGGGGAACACTGAAGCTTTCTTT
TRBJ2-2 | - | TRBD2 | TRBV10-3 | 17 | CAISESSGRYHPGELFF | TGTGCCATCAGTGAATCCAGCGGGAGGTATCACCCCGGGGAGCTGTTTTTT
TRBJ1-5 | few | TRBD1 | TRBV4-3 | 16 | CASSHDRGHRNQPQHF | TGCGCCAGCAGCCACGACAGGGGGCATCGCAATCAGCCCCAGCATTTT
TRBJ1-2 | once | TRBD1 | TRBV27 | 13 | CASRGLTGGGYTF | TGTGCCAGCAGGGGCCTAACAGGGGGGGGCTACACCTTC
TRBJ1-6 | - | - | TRBV20-1 | 17 | CSASGAGLFPYNSPLHF | TGCAGCGCGTCCGGGGCCGGACTTTTTCCCTATAATTCACCCCTCCACTTT
TRBJ1-1 | many | TRBD1 | TRBV15 | 17 | CATSRNALTGKGTEAFF | TGTGCCACCAGCAGAAATGCCTTGACAGGGAAAGGGACTGAAGCTTTCTTT
TRBJ2-7 | - | TRBD1 | TRBV7-9 | 16 | CASSDTGTGGPYEQYF | TGTGCCAGCAGCGACACCGGGACAGGGGGACCCTACGAGCAGTACTTC
TRBJ2-5 | - | - | TRBV5-1 | 14 | CASSIPGQQETQYF | TGCGCCAGCAGCATACCGGGACAACAAGAGACCCAGTACTTC
TRBJ1-5 | few | - | TRBV6-2/TRBV6-3 | 14 | CASRQTGSPQPQHF | TGTGCCAGCAGACAAACAGGGAGCCCCCAGCCCCAGCATTTT
TRBJ1-5 | - | TRBD1 | TRBV5-1 | 17 | CASSLKGGPYSNQPQHF | TGCGCCAGCAGCTTGAAAGGGGGCCCATATAGCAATCAGCCCCAGCATTTT
TRBJ2-5 | - | - | TRBV6-2/TRBV6-3 | 14 | CASLSSGRLTSQYF | TGTGCCAGCCTCAGTAGCGGCCGTCTGACGTCCCAGTACTTC
TRBJ2-7 | - | - | TRBV30 | 11 | CALTVSYEQYF | TGTGCTCTCACTGTCTCCTACGAGCAGTACTTC
TRBJ2-1 | many | TRBD2 | TRBV28 | 17 | CASSSLYTSGKRDEQFF | TGTGCCAGCAGTTCCCTTTACACTAGCGGTAAAAGGGATGAGCAGTTCTTC
TRBJ1-2 | few | TRBD1 | TRBV11-3 | 15 | CAIKRRGGTGGGYTF | TGTGCCATCAAGCGAAGAGGGGGGACAGGGGGCGGCTACACCTTC
TRBJ1-2 | few | - | TRBV4-1 | 16 | CASSQVKRQGNYGYTF | TGCGCCAGCAGCCAAGTAAAGAGGCAGGGGAACTATGGCTACACCTTC
TRBJ2-7 | - | TRBD2 | TRBV28 | 18 | CASRSVGSASGRAREQYF | TGTGCCAGCAGATCAGTCGGGTCGGCTAGCGGGAGGGCACGAGAGCAGTACTTC
TRBJ1-2 | few | - | TRBV27 | 14 | CASSLRPYPYGYTF | TGTGCCAGCAGTTTACGGCCCTACCCATATGGCTACACCTTC
TRBJ2-5 | few | - | TRBV3-2 | 11 | CASTADGSQYF | TGTGCCAGCACCGCGGACGGCTCTCAGTACTTC
TRBJ1-5 | few | - | TRBV28 | 16 | CASTRSGVYSNQPQHF | TGTGCCAGCACACGGTCGGGGGTTTACAGCAATCAGCCCCAGCATTTT
TRBJ2-1 | few | - | TRBV27 | 14 | CASSLASRGGEQFF | TGTGCCAGCAGTTTAGCCTCTAGGGGAGGTGAGCAGTTCTTC
TRBJ2-7 | - | - | TRBV5-8 | 14 | CASSLEASLYEQYF | TGTGCCAGCAGCCTGGAAGCCAGTTTATACGAGCAGTACTTC
TRBJ2-7 | - | - | TRBV29-1 | 13 | CSVGPPHAGEQYF | TGCAGCGTTGGGCCTCCACATGCGGGCGAGCAGTACTTC
TRBJ1-1 | - | - | TRBV29-1 | 12 | CSVATVNTEAFF | TGCAGCGTCGCGACAGTCAACACTGAAGCTTTCTTT
TRBJ1-1 | many | - | TRBV30 | 12 | CAWSVREGEAFF | TGTGCCTGGAGTGTACGTGAAGGTGAAGCTTTCTTT
TRBJ2-1 | - | - | TRBV12-3/TRBV12-4 | 10 | CASSRYEQFF | TGTGCCAGCAGCCGCTATGAGCAGTTCTTC
TRBJ1-1 | many | TRBD1 | TRBV11-2 | 15 | CASSHNRGRTGEAFF | TGTGCCAGCAGTCATAACAGGGGCCGGACCGGTGAAGCTTTCTTT
TRBJ1-1 | - | - | TRBV6-1 | 15 | CASRTPGGTNTEAFF | TGTGCCAGCAGAACTCCGGGTGGGACAAACACTGAAGCTTTCTTT
TRBJ2-7 | many | TRBD2 | TRBV28 | 16 | CASRTDVAGGHVEQYF | TGTGCCAGCAGGACGGATGTAGCGGGAGGCCACGTGGAGCAGTACTTC